The 19 T cell receptor beta chains below were found in one sample sequenced in a study of cytotoxic CD8 clonotypes in ibrutinib-treated CLL. The method was immunoSEQ multiplex PCR; TCRdb's version includes in-frame clones alone and lacks a portion of them. Seen here are 110,000 to 150,000 clones, approximately 80% observed once, and the top ten hold 9.5% to 15%. Sequencing used PBMCs, obtained after 12 months of ibrutinib treatment. All receptors come from a human donor with chronic lymphocytic leukemia.

V usage is TRBV7-3 and J usage is TRBJ2-1; 10 nucleotides line up with TRBD1. CDR3 length: 15 amino acids. Per the germline V gene, CDR1 is SGHTA and CDR2 is FQGTGA. J was trimmed by 4 bases and V by 4 bases; bases with no gene match: 4. The CDR3: CASSSDRGFYNEQFF. CDR3 DNA: TGTGCCAGCAGCTCGGACAGGGGGTTTTACAATGAGCAGTTCTTC.

V gene TRBV5-6 combines with J gene TRBJ2-5, with D possibly being TRBD1 or TRBD2 (8 bases each). The germline V and J ends were trimmed by 2 bases and 2 bases, with 19 bases remaining between them. This CDR3 contains 17 residues. Germline CDR1 SGHDT, CDR2 YYEEEE. The CDR3 loop is CASSFKTGASGQETQYF. In DNA, the CDR3 is TGTGCCAGCAGCTTCAAGACAGGGGCTAGCGGGCAAGAGACCCAGTACTTC.

This clone was picked up one time. This chain uses TRBV7-9 with TRBJ2-3; the D gene is possibly TRBD2 (6 bases). In germline, CDR1 is SEHNR, CDR2 FQNEAQ (reference sequence). Trimming left V 1 base short and J 2 bases short, with 10 bases between. The CDR3 extends over 15 amino acids. The CDR3 nucleotides are TGTGCCAGCAGCTTAGAGGCTAGCGACACAGATACGCAGTATTTT. Its translation: CASSLEASDTDTQYF.

The V gene is TRBV2, the J gene TRBJ2-7; perhaps TRBD2 as D (6 bases). Trimming stripped 3 bases from V and 0 bases from J, with 12 bases between. This CDR3 is 15 amino acids long. Germline V lookup: CDR1 SNHLY, CDR2 FYNNEI. CDR3 sequence reads: CASSEGGGLSYEQYF. The CDR3 DNA follows: TGTGCCAGCAGTGAGGGGGGAGGCCTCTCCTACGAGCAGTACTTC.

The chain carries TRBV19 and TRBJ1-1, with D possibly matching TRBD1 (6 bases). CDR3 size: 15 residues. The germline gives CDR1 LNHDA, CDR2 SQIVND (reference sequence). V shed 2 bases and J shed 0 bases, with 10 bases lying between them. The CDR3 nucleotides read TGTGCCAGTAGTATAAACCAGGGGATGAACACTGAAGCTTTCTTT. Protein sequence: CASSINQGMNTEAFF. The whole variable domain, remainder taken from reference TRBV19 and TRBJ1-1, is DGGITQSPKYLFRKEGQNVTLSCEQNLNHDAMYWYRQDPGQGLRLIYYSQIVNDFQKGDIAEGYSVSREKKESFPLTVTSAQKNPTAFYLCASSINQGMNTEAFFGQGTRLTVV.

The gene calls are TRBV7-2 and TRBJ2-7, with TRBD2 matching 7 bases. The CDR3 runs to 14 residues. The junction had 10 bases not matched to a gene; V was cut back by 5 bases and J by 6 bases. The V gene's germline CDR1 is SGHTA and CDR2 FQGNSA. CDR3 protein: CASSPEGGRTEQYF. In DNA form, the CDR3 reads TGTGCCAGCAGCCCCGAAGGCGGGAGAACCGAGCAGTACTTC.

The count of this clone is one. The chain joins TRBV5-4 to TRBJ2-5, with 13 bases fitting TRBD2. The CDR3 extends over 16 amino acids. Germline values: CDR1 SGHNT, CDR2 YYREEE (reference sequence). Trimming removed 3 bases from V and 5 bases from J; junction bases left unmatched: 7. In DNA form, the CDR3 reads TGTGCCAGCAGCTCGGGACTAGCGGGATTCTCGGAGACCCAGTACTTC. This codes for CASSSGLAGFSETQYF.

The chain links TRBV5-3 to TRBJ1-2; D perhaps matches TRBD1 (5 bases). TRBV5-3 is marked as an open reading frame, function uncertain. V lost 0 bases and J 9 bases, leaving 18 bases between the germline ends. The CDR3 runs 15 residues. CDR3 DNA sequence: TGTGCCAGAAGCTTGGTAATAGGGGCGCAAGATCGCTACACCTTC. Translating gives CARSLVIGAQDRYTF.

This chain joins TRBV7-8 and TRBJ2-5; D call uncertain. The V end lost 9 bases, the J end lost 5 bases, and 4 bases lay between the germline ends. Germline V gene sequence: CDR1 SGHVS, CDR2 FQNEAQ. This CDR3 is 9 amino acids long. As DNA, the CDR3 is TGTGCCAGAATGGAGACCCAGTACTTC. It specifies CARMETQYF. Variable domain in full (rest from reference TRBV7-8 and TRBJ2-5): GAGVSQSPRYKVAKRGQDVALRCDPISGHVSLFWYQQALGQGPEFLTYFQNEAQLDKSGLPSDRFFAERPEGSVSTLKIQRTQQEDSAVYLCARMETQYFGPGTRLLVL.

J is TRBJ2-7 and V is TRBV11-3; perhaps TRBD2 as D (6 bases). Germline assignment: CDR1 SGHNT and CDR2 YENEEA. The CDR3 consists of 15 residues. V shed 5 bases and J shed 2 bases, with 16 bases lying between them. CDR3 in amino acids: CASSPGGVFTYEQYF. DNA for the CDR3: TGTGCCAGCAGCCCCGGAGGGGTCTTTACCTACGAGCAGTACTTC.

The V gene is TRBV9, the J gene TRBJ2-2; D is ambiguous. Germline assignment: CDR1 SGDLS and CDR2 YYNGEE. V lost 0 bases, J lost 1 base, and 7 bases lay in between. The CDR3 extends over 15 amino acids. The CDR3 DNA sequence: TGTGCCAGCAGCGTAGATAATCGGAACACCGGGGAGCTGTTTTTT. Translating it yields CASSVDNRNTGELFF.

Only a few counts were recorded for this clone. V gene TRBV10-1 combines with J gene TRBJ2-1; D is undetermined. Germline V gene lookup returns CDR1 WNHNN and CDR2 SYGVQD (reference sequence). V lost 9 bases to trimming and J lost 9 bases, with 9 bases between them. This CDR3 spans 10 amino acids. The CDR3 DNA reads TGCGCCAGTACTTCTTTTGAGCAGTTCTTC. This codes for CASTSFEQFF.

V and J are TRBV5-1 and TRBJ1-5; 7 bases are a match to TRBD1. The V and J ends lost 0 bases and 5 bases, in that order; junction bases with no gene match: 5. The CDR3 totals 15 residues. Germline V gene sequence: CDR1 SGHRS, CDR2 YFSETQ. CDR3 protein: CASSLVGGPYQPQHF. The CDR3 DNA follows: TGCGCCAGCAGCTTGGTAGGGGGCCCTTATCAGCCCCAGCATTTT. The full variable domain, completed using reference TRBV5-1 and TRBJ1-5, is KAGVTQTPRYLIKTRGQQVTLSCSPISGHRSVSWYQQTPGQGLQFLFEYFSETQRNKGNFPGRFSGRQFSNSRSEMNVSTLELGDSALYLCASSLVGGPYQPQHFGDGTRLSIL.

The rearrangement uses TRBV7-6 and TRBJ1-1; D uncertain. Germline-derived CDR1 and CDR2 are SGHVS and FNYEAQ. V shed 2 bases and J shed 1 base, with 2 bases lying between them. The CDR3 sequence is 12 residues long. CDR3 nucleotides: TGTGCCAGCAGCTTAACGAACACTGAAGCTTTCTTT. Translating it yields CASSLTNTEAFF.

The V call is TRBV6-1, the J call TRBJ2-1; 11 bases are a match to TRBD2. V trimming: 2 bases; J trimming: 7 bases; junction bases outside the gene matches: 4. The V gene's germline CDR1 is MNHNS and CDR2 SASEGT. The CDR3 spans 15 residues. The DNA of the CDR3 is TGTGCCAGCAGTGAACCGGGACTAGCGGCAAATGAGCAGTTCTTC. Its translation is CASSEPGLAANEQFF.

The count of this clone is one. V gene TRBV19 combines with J gene TRBJ1-5, with 8 positions matching TRBD1. Germline assignment: CDR1 LNHDA and CDR2 SQIVND (reference sequence). The CDR3 consists of 15 residues. With V trimmed by 4 bases and J by 7 bases, 9 bases remained unmatched. CDR3 protein: CASSNRQGSSQPQHF. The CDR3 DNA reads TGTGCCAGTAGTAATCGACAGGGGTCTTCACAGCCCCAGCATTTT.

This chain connects TRBV10-3 to TRBJ2-7, with D possibly being TRBD1 or TRBD2 (5 bases each). Germline CDR1 and CDR2: ENHRY and SYGVKD. The CDR3 sequence is 14 residues long. Trimming stripped 3 bases from V and 2 bases from J, with 11 bases between. The CDR3 here is CAISDRQGAYEQYF. CDR3 nucleotide sequence: TGTGCCATCAGTGATCGGCAGGGAGCCTACGAGCAGTACTTC.

V is TRBV5-4 and J is TRBJ1-5; maybe TRBD1 (5 bases). The CDR3 runs to 13 residues. The V gene's germline CDR1 is SGHNT and CDR2 YYREEE (reference sequence). V was pared by 3 bases and J by 3 bases, with 7 bases between. Here the CDR3 DNA reads TGTGCCAGCAGCTCGGACAACAATCAGCCCCAGCATTTT. It encodes CASSSDNNQPQHF.

The chain links TRBV19 to TRBJ1-1; perhaps TRBD1 as D (5 bases). V gave up 5 bases and J gave up 0 bases, with 10 bases separating them. The germline V gene has CDR1 LNHDA and CDR2 SQIVND (reference sequence). The CDR3 contains 14 residues. CDR3 bases: TGTGCCAGTAGTTCGGGACGGATGAACACTGAAGCTTTCTTT. It encodes CASSSGRMNTEAFF.